This T cell receptor (beta chain) originates from a study of Ad26.COV2.S vaccination and SARS-CoV-2 variants. About the study: Donor had been placed in the Ad26.COV2.S arm of the COV1001 trial. Donor got 5x10^10 or 1x10^11 viral particles of Ad26.COV2.S. Study observations and caveats: Estimates derived from TCR breadth and depth analyses may have underestimated total T cell responses.

As to this clone: As yet, its antigen is unknown.

Treatment defined: around 19 received Ad26.COV2.S at low or high dose, single or two shots; several received placebo; per-sample allocation not given. Each sample was drawn 63 days after the first injection (of vaccine or placebo). The table came from immunoSEQ multiplex PCR; TCRdb's copy has only in-frame clones and leaves some out. The sample comprises about 460,000 clones, around 89% of which are singletons, and about 1.5% rests with the top ten. CDR3 length equals 13 residues. V dropped 3 bases and J dropped 2 bases, with 8 bases sitting between them. Germline assignment: CDR1 KGHSH and CDR2 LQKENI.

This chain joins TRBV18 and TRBJ2-7; D remains ambiguous. This specimen was peripheral blood, taken in a trial of Ad26.COV2.S vaccine versus placebo. The TCR was taken from a person between 18 and 65 years old who received the Ad26.COV2.S COVID-19 vaccine or a placebo. DNA for the CDR3: TGTGCCAGCTCACCCCCTGCCACCTACGAGCAGTACTTC. The encoded protein is CASSPPATYEQYF.